This TCR beta chain is from a study of T-cell reconstitution after alpha-beta-depleted transplantation in children (dated by TCRdb to 2016 to 2018). About the study as a whole: Using TCR repertoire profiling, the study followed T-cell immune reconstitution in a quantitative way in children after TCRalphabeta/CD19-depleted allogeneic hematopoietic cell transplantation. What the research found in general, with its limitations: Hyperexpanded clone frequencies declined over subsequent months; after one year, T-cell counts and TCRbeta diversity were mostly attributed to newly produced T cells. In some patients, high TCRbeta diversity at day 60 was attributed to recipient T cells and intrathymic progenitors that had survived conditioning. The apparently early recovery of alphabetaT-cell counts about two months after transplant reportedly depended on only several hundred rapidly expanded clones that came from non-depleted graft cells.

Library construction relied on PCR. These reads were obtained on an Illumina HiSeq 2500. To normalize quantification of the TCRbeta repertoire, the TCR libraries were built with molecular barcoding that relied on unique molecular identifiers. The raw public reads went through TCRdb reprocessing: fastp at Q25, MiXCR clone calling, in-frame beta chains kept. Each CDR3 protein appears once, grouped with its most common genes and DNA. The sample yields about a million distinct CDR3 sequences; roughly 29% were counted once. The top ten hold over 25% of the sample. The intended sense of this specimen's treatment or condition label: allogeneic hematopoietic cell transplantation with graft depleted of TCRalphabeta T cells and CD19 B cells. The transplant recipients were children given TCRalphabeta/CD19-depleted allogeneic hematopoietic cell grafts. This clonotype was counted once. Its antigen remains unidentified. One base away there is no much larger clone; base qualities are not given.

This sequence was found in a boy in the first two years of life who had a stem cell transplant for SCID, so the T cells may come from the graft donor. The sample consisted of PBMCs, mostly from graft donor cells, taken 360 days after TCRalphabeta/CD19-depleted stem cell transplant.

The CDR3 here reads CSASGLKAYEQYF. The nucleotide sequence is given as TGCAGTGCTAGTGGACTAAAGGCCTACGAGCAGTACTTC. The V gene is TRBV20-1 and the J gene is TRBJ2-7; a weak D assignment points to TRBD2 (6 bases agree). The germline V gene (reference sequence) specifies DFQATT as CDR1 and SNEGSKA as CDR2. V was cut back by 3 bases and J by 2 bases, leaving a gap of 11 bases between them. Counted from cysteine to phenylalanine, this CDR3 has 13 amino acids. Of all the DNA, just the CDR3 is kept, 39 bases in frame from base 1.